This TCR beta chain appears in the sequencing data of a study of T cell repertoires in Merkel cell carcinoma (dated by TCRdb to about 2019). The study in broad terms: The study excluded patients who had received intralesional immunotherapy or systemic immune checkpoint blockade before the biopsy. Tetramer sorting, cloning and paired TCR sequencing of expanded tumor-infiltrating lymphocytes were first used to define MCPyV-specific clonotypes. A diagnosis of MCPyV-positive Merkel cell carcinoma and successful in vitro expansion of tumor-infiltrating lymphocytes were required for inclusion. Results and caveats for the whole study, not just this receptor: The study did not examine normal tissue biopsies.

Each study subject had MCPyV-positive Merkel cell carcinoma confirmed by biopsy and had serum antibodies to T-antigen that tested positive. Genomic DNA was extracted from over 5 adjacent 10-micron frozen tumor sections without cell sorting or culture. Roughly 5 x 5 x 5 mm of tumor biopsy tissue was frozen in optimal cutting temperature compound. Hematoxylin and eosin scout sections confirmed abundant Merkel cell carcinoma and infiltrating cells in the frozen biopsy. The immunoSEQ assay was used for TRB CDR3 sequencing and data processing of tumor genomic DNA. This immuneACCESS table, as held by TCRdb, lists in-frame sequences with V and J called but not all clones. Of the missing ones, under half trace to an unresolved V gene in checked studies; the others have no known cause. For this sample there are fewer than 15,000 clones; roughly 72% appear just once. The ten largest clones capture 15% to 20% of the sample.

Counted from cysteine to phenylalanine, this CDR3 has 11 amino acids. Only the CDR3 region is kept as DNA, spanning 33 bases read in frame from base 1. CDR1 and CDR2, looked up from the germline V gene, are MDHEN and SYDVKM. For this clone: Its antigen is unknown. Nothing much larger sits one base from this clone, and base qualities are not available.

The sequenced sample was tumor tissue. The chain is encoded by TRBV28 joined to TRBJ2-2; the D gene is not confidently resolved. The clonotype originates from an adult with Merkel cell carcinoma. CDR3 sequence: CATRGAGELFF. The bases read TGTGCAACCCGTGGGGCCGGGGAGCTGTTTTTT.